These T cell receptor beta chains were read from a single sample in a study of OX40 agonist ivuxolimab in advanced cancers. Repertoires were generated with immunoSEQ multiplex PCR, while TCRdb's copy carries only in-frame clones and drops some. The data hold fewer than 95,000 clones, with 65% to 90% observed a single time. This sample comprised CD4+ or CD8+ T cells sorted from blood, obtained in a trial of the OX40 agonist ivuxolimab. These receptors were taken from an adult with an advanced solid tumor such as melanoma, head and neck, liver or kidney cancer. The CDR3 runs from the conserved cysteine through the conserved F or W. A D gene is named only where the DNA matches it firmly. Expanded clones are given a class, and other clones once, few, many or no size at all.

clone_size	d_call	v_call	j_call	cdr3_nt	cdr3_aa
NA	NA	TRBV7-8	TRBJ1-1	TGTGCCAGCAGCTTTGGCTCCCCCAGAATGAACACTGAAGCTTTCTTT	CASSFGSPRMNTEAFF
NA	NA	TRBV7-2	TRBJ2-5	TGTGCCAGCAGCCCACAGGGTTTGGTGGCCCAGTACTTC	CASSPQGLVAQYF
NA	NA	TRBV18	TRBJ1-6	TGTGCCAGCTCACCATCGGAGGGCCCAGCCAATTCACCCCTCCACTTT	CASSPSEGPANSPLHF
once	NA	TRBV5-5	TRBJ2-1	TGTGCCAGCAGCCGCGTACTAGGAACTGAGCAGTTCTTC	CASSRVLGTEQFF
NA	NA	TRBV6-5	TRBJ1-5	TGTGCCAGCAGAGCAGGGTTCAATCAGCCCCAGCATTTT	CASRAGFNQPQHF
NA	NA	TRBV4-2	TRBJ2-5	TGTGCCAGCAGCCAAACGGGGGCCGGGGAGACCCAGTACTTC	CASSQTGAGETQYF
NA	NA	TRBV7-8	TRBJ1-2	TGTGCCAGCAGCCCGCGGACGGATAACTATGGCTACACCTTC	CASSPRTDNYGYTF
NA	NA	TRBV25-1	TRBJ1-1	TGTGCCAGCAGTGAAGGGGGTCGGAACACTGAAGCTTTCTTT	CASSEGGRNTEAFF
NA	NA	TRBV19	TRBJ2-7	TGTGCCAGTAGCCGGAACGGGGGACCCTACGAGCAGTACTTC	CASSRNGGPYEQYF
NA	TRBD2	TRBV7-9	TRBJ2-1	TGTGCCAGCAGCTTTTACCCTAGCGGGGGGGCCTTCAATGAGCAGTTCTTC	CASSFYPSGGAFNEQFF